Listed below are T cell receptor beta chains from one sample, sequenced in a study of blood T cell repertoires in COVID-19. The repertoire was sequenced with immunoSEQ multiplex PCR; TCRdb's copy has only in-frame clones and lacks some. The table includes hundreds of thousands of clones, 75% to 90% detected once. Sequenced input: peripheral blood. The receptors stem from a man aged 40-49 years with acute or convalescent COVID-19. CDR3s include the opening cysteine and the closing phenylalanine or tryptophan. Fields, in order: D gene, clone size, V gene, J gene, CDR3 DNA, CDR3 protein. The D gene is left open where the match is weak. Clone size is stated in some rows and not others, as once, few, many or a class when expanded.

-	-	TRBV9	TRBJ2-3	TGTGCCAGCAGCGTAGGGGAGCTCACAGATACGCAGTATTTT	CASSVGELTDTQYF
-	few	TRBV30	TRBJ1-6	TGTGCCTGGAGGCCTTTTAGAGGCGGCTCCTATAATTCACCCCTCCACTTT	CAWRPFRGGSYNSPLHF
-	few	TRBV6-4	TRBJ1-4	TGTGCCAGCAGTCCAGGGTTTAATGATGAAAAACTGTTTTTT	CASSPGFNDEKLFF
-	-	TRBV5-4	TRBJ1-6	TGTGCCAGCAGATCTCCAGGGGCAGATTCGCCCCTCCACTTT	CASRSPGADSPLHF
-	-	TRBV18	TRBJ1-2	TGTGCCAGCTCGACCCGGAGACTCATCTTTGAGGCTAACTATGGCTACACCTTC	CASSTRRLIFEANYGYTF
-	-	TRBV18	TRBJ1-2	TGTGCCAGCTCCCACGAGGACAGAGCCTATGGCTACACCTTC	CASSHEDRAYGYTF
-	once	TRBV5-1	TRBJ2-7	TGCGCCAGCAGTTACAGGGAGGGGAGGTACGAGCAGTACTTC	CASSYREGRYEQYF
-	once	TRBV29-1	TRBJ1-4	TGCAGCGTCCAGGGCGGTGATGAAAAACTGTTTTTT	CSVQGGDEKLFF
-	-	TRBV14	TRBJ2-7	TGTGCCAGCAGCCAAGATATAACAGGCCGATACTACGAGCAGTACTTC	CASSQDITGRYYEQYF
TRBD1	-	TRBV27	TRBJ1-1	TGTGCCAGCAGTCCCGGGACAGTGAACACTGAAGCTTTCTTT	CASSPGTVNTEAFF
TRBD1	-	TRBV30	TRBJ1-1	TGTGCCCACAGGGGGCAGGGGGGGACTGAAGCTTTCTTT	CAHRGQGGTEAFF
-	-	TRBV12-3/TRBV12-4	TRBJ1-5	TGTGCCAGCAGTTTGGAGGGGCATCAGCCCCAGCATTTT	CASSLEGHQPQHF